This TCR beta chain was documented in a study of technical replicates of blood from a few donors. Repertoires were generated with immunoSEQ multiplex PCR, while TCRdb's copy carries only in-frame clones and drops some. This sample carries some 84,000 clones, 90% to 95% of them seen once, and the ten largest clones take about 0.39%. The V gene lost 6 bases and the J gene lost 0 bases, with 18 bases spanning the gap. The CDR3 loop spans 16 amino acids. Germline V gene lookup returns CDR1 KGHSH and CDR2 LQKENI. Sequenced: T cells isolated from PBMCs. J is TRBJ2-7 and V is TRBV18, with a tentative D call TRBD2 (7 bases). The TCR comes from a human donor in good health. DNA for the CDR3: TGTGCCAGCTCTCCCCGGGGAGGGGGTAACTCCTACGAGCAGTACTTC. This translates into CASSPRGGGNSYEQYF.